This note documents a single TCR beta chain sequence. Its antigen is still unknown. Here immunoSEQ multiplex PCR was the method, and the copy in TCRdb shows in-frame clones only, minus some. The data hold around 2,500 clones, with about 40% observed a single time. The sample originates from a study of immune evolution from preneoplasia to lung adenocarcinoma. Study-level findings and limits: Top clone share appeared to fall from AAH through AIS, MIA, adenocarcinoma.

The V and J ends lost 0 bases and 0 bases respectively, with 13 bases between them. From germline, CDR1 is SGHRS and CDR2 YFSETQ. The CDR3 contains 16 residues. Patient tissue came from resections in Japan or China, 2014–2017. Each case's diagnosis was confirmed by two pathologists on H&E. Sequenced sample: FFPE adjacent normal lung tissue. The chain uses TRBV5-1 and TRBJ2-7; D uncertain. The TCR comes from a person aged 60-79 years with lung adenocarcinoma. DNA for the CDR3: TGCGCCAGCAGCTTGGCCGGATCTGGCAGCTCCTACGAGCAGTACTTC. Translating gives CASSLAGSGSSYEQYF.